The rows below give T cell receptor beta chains drawn from one sample of a study of T cells after yellow fever vaccination. TCRdb ran MiXCR on the 5' RACE reads and lists one entry per CDR3 protein. Altogether 200,000 to 300,000 distinct CDR3 sequences are present, 10% to 15% being singletons, with the ten largest covering 0.4% to 0.55%. Here the sequenced sample was CD4+ T cells sorted from PBMCs, taken 45 days after the yellow fever booster vaccination. Receptors were obtained from a man in his thirties or forties who received the YFV17D yellow fever vaccine. The CDR3 runs from the conserved cysteine through the conserved F or W. Fields, in order: CDR3 protein, CDR3 DNA, V gene, D gene, clone size, J gene. D genes are given only for firm matches. The listing skips clone size in some rows; elsewhere it reads once, few, many or a size class.

CSARPSGRETQYF,TGCAGTGCTAGACCTAGCGGGAGAGAGACCCAGTACTTC,TRBV20-1,TRBD2,-,TRBJ2-5
CASSRLAGAGNEQFF,TGTGCCAGCAGCCGGCTAGCGGGAGCCGGCAATGAGCAGTTCTTC,TRBV7-2,TRBD2,few,TRBJ2-1
CASSSPGQGSGNTIYF,TGTGCCAGCAGCAGCCCGGGACAGGGTTCTGGAAACACCATATATTTT,TRBV21-1,-,few,TRBJ1-3
CASRAREGRFHEQFF,TGTGCCAGCAGGGCTCGAGAGGGGCGATTCCATGAGCAGTTCTTC,TRBV12-3/TRBV12-4,-,few,TRBJ2-1
CSARGALVFDEQFF,TGCAGTGCTAGAGGGGCACTAGTGTTCGATGAGCAGTTCTTC,TRBV20-1,-,few,TRBJ2-1
CASTTPQGGGTQYF,TGTGCCAGCACCACCCCCCAGGGTGGGGGGACCCAGTACTTC,TRBV6-1,-,few,TRBJ2-5
CASSLFSLRDSYNEQFF,TGTGCCAGCAGCTTATTCTCCCTCCGGGACTCCTACAATGAGCAGTTCTTC,TRBV7-2,-,many,TRBJ2-1
CASSVVRGITYEQYF,TGTGCCAGCAGCGTCGTTAGGGGGATAACCTACGAGCAGTACTTC,TRBV28,-,few,TRBJ2-7
CATSREGYNEQFF,TGTGCCACCAGCAGGGAGGGGTACAATGAGCAGTTCTTC,TRBV15,-,many,TRBJ2-1
CASRPGGDSYEQYF,TGTGCCAGCAGACCGGGGGGGGATAGCTACGAGCAGTACTTC,TRBV6-2/TRBV6-3,TRBD2,many,TRBJ2-7
CASVEGQTISGANVLTF,TGTGCCAGCGTAGAAGGACAGACGATCTCTGGGGCCAACGTCCTGACTTTC,TRBV6-2/TRBV6-3,-,few,TRBJ2-6
CASSRGAGTGVFF,TGTGCCAGCAGCCGAGGGGCCGGGACGGGGGTTTTTTTT,TRBV6-5,-,-,TRBJ1-4
CASSIQAGDVYEQYF,TGCGCCAGCAGCATCCAAGCGGGAGACGTCTACGAGCAGTACTTC,TRBV5-1,TRBD2,few,TRBJ2-7
CASSLGGDRQNYGYTF,TGCGCCAGCAGCCTAGGAGGGGACAGACAGAACTATGGCTACACCTTC,TRBV5-1,TRBD1,-,TRBJ1-2
CSASWEGAVETQYF,TGCAGTGCCAGCTGGGAGGGGGCTGTTGAGACCCAGTACTTC,TRBV20-1,-,-,TRBJ2-5
CSVETEGNQPQHF,TGCAGCGTTGAAACAGAAGGCAATCAGCCCCAGCATTTT,TRBV29-1,-,-,TRBJ1-5
CASSSGTGGTVEKLFF,TGCGCCAGCAGCTCCGGGACAGGGGGAACGGTTGAAAAACTGTTTTTT,TRBV5-1,TRBD1,-,TRBJ1-4